Sequencing of this T cell receptor (beta chain) was carried out in a study of blood T cell repertoires in COVID-19. Study context: The United States, Italy and Spain supplied acute and convalescent COVID-19 samples.

Per the germline V gene, CDR1 is MGHRA and CDR2 is YSYEKL. The trim removed 0 bases at V and 4 bases at J, leaving 7 bases unmatched. The CDR3 totals 17 residues. Only in-frame clones appear in the TCRdb table, and some are missing; sequencing was by immunoSEQ multiplex PCR. The sample includes under 250,000 clones, 83% of them seen just once. Sequenced sample: peripheral blood. The chain joins TRBV4-1 to TRBJ2-1; 9 bases agree with TRBD2. This clonotype was sampled from a man aged 35 to 55 with active or convalescent COVID-19. Written as DNA, the CDR3 is TGCGCCAGCAGCCAAGAAGGAGGACTAGCGAGATACAATGAGCAGTTCTTC. As protein: CASSQEGGLARYNEQFF.